These T cell receptor beta chains were read from a single sample in a study of glioma-infiltrating T cells after dendritic cell vaccination. The protocol was immunoSEQ multiplex PCR, while the TCRdb copy is restricted to in-frame clones and leaves out a portion. The sample holds around 100,000 clones; roughly 79% are singletons and the top ten take 10% to 15%. The source material was blood, sampled before dendritic cell vaccination. The receptors derive from a human donor with glioblastoma. The CDR3 runs from the conserved cysteine through the conserved F or W. A D gene is named only where the DNA matches it firmly. Rows give clone size only sometimes, using once, few, many, or a class for an expanded clone.

abundance	len	j_gene	d_gene	v_gene	CDR3aa	CDR3nt
few	14	TRBJ2-7	TRBD2	TRBV9	CASSVGLASIEQYF	TGTGCCAGCAGCGTTGGACTAGCTTCCATCGAGCAGTACTTC
.	14	TRBJ1-2	TRBD1	TRBV11-2	CASSPRTGDYGYTF	TGTGCCAGCAGCCCGCGGACAGGGGACTATGGCTACACCTTC
.	17	TRBJ1-6	TRBD1	TRBV30	CAWGPPDRPTYNSPLHF	TGTGCCTGGGGGCCCCCGGACAGGCCCACCTATAATTCACCCCTCCACTTT
.	15	TRBJ1-4	.	TRBV5-1	CASSLGFATNEKLFF	TGCGCCAGCAGCTTGGGTTTCGCAACTAATGAAAAACTGTTTTTT
few	16	TRBJ1-4	.	TRBV14	CASSQYPGVLREKLFF	TGTGCCAGCAGCCAGTACCCAGGGGTACTAAGGGAAAAACTGTTTTTT
.	17	TRBJ2-5	TRBD1	TRBV5-1	CASSEEQGALSGETQYF	TGCGCCAGCAGCGAAGAACAGGGGGCGCTTTCGGGCGAGACCCAGTACTTC
.	15	TRBJ2-1	TRBD1	TRBV5-4	CASSHRDRGYNEQFF	TGTGCCAGCAGCCACCGGGACAGGGGGTACAATGAGCAGTTCTTC
.	12	TRBJ1-4	.	TRBV6-1	CASLQGRGKLFF	TGTGCCAGCTTACAGGGACGGGGAAAACTGTTTTTT
.	14	TRBJ1-1	TRBD1	TRBV7-9	CASSLQGLGTEAFF	TGTGCCAGCAGTCTACAGGGGCTAGGTACTGAAGCTTTCTTT
once	16	TRBJ2-2	.	TRBV7-6	CASSLVARTNTGELFF	TGTGCCAGCAGCTTAGTAGCCAGAACGAACACCGGGGAGCTGTTTTTT
once	14	TRBJ1-1	TRBD1	TRBV5-1	CASSGGQGNTEAFF	TGCGCCAGCAGCGGGGGACAGGGGAACACTGAAGCTTTCTTT
.	13	TRBJ1-2	.	TRBV5-6	CASSLPVNYGYTF	TGTGCCAGCAGCTTGCCAGTTAACTATGGCTACACCTTC
.	18	TRBJ2-1	TRBD1	TRBV6-7	CASSYSGQTTYSYNEQFF	TGTGCCAGCAGTTACTCGGGACAGACTACCTACTCCTACAATGAGCAGTTCTTC
.	14	TRBJ1-4	TRBD1	TRBV5-5	CASSPGQGYEKLFF	TGTGCCAGCAGCCCGGGACAGGGGTATGAAAAACTGTTTTTT
.	14	TRBJ1-4	.	TRBV6-6	CASSRQYNNEKLFF	TGTGCCAGCAGTCGACAGTATAACAATGAAAAACTGTTTTTT
.	15	TRBJ1-2	.	TRBV4-3	CASSQEGGSNYGYTF	TGCGCCAGCAGCCAGGAGGGAGGTTCAAACTATGGCTACACCTTC
.	15	TRBJ1-5	TRBD1	TRBV5-1	CASSRGTGENQPQHF	TGCGCCAGCAGCAGGGGGACAGGGGAAAATCAGCCCCAGCATTTT
.	15	TRBJ2-1	.	TRBV7-2	CASSLARAFYNEQFF	TGTGCCAGCAGCTTAGCGCGAGCATTCTACAATGAGCAGTTCTTC
once	13	TRBJ1-1	.	TRBV9	CASTLLVNTEAFF	TGTGCCAGCACCTTACTTGTGAACACTGAAGCTTTCTTT
.	16	TRBJ2-5	.	TRBV5-1	CASSIREMAPQETQYF	TGCGCCAGCAGCATCCGGGAGATGGCCCCCCAAGAGACCCAGTACTTC
.	13	TRBJ2-1	TRBD2	TRBV2	CASSEREGFEQFF	TGTGCCAGCAGTGAAAGGGAGGGGTTTGAGCAGTTCTTC
.	15	TRBJ2-7	.	TRBV5-1	CASSLGIADTYEQYF	TGCGCCAGCAGCTTGGGAATAGCGGATACCTACGAGCAGTACTTC
.	15	TRBJ2-3	TRBD1	TRBV7-9	CASSPPGQGTDTQYF	TGTGCCAGCAGCCCGCCGGGACAGGGGACAGATACGCAGTATTTT
.	16	TRBJ1-2	.	TRBV5-3	CARSSGCARSDYGYTF	TGTGCCAGAAGCTCAGGGTGCGCACGGTCTGACTATGGCTACACCTTC
once	17	TRBJ2-1	TRBD2	TRBV5-6	CASSLSWRGASYNEQFF	TGTGCCAGCAGCTTGAGTTGGCGGGGGGCCTCCTACAATGAGCAGTTCTTC
.	14	TRBJ1-2	.	TRBV10-2	CASGPDQGNYGYTF	TGCGCCAGCGGACCGGACCAGGGGAACTATGGCTACACCTTC
.	12	TRBJ1-1	.	TRBV18	CASSPRGGEAFF	TGTGCCAGCTCACCGCGAGGGGGTGAAGCTTTCTTT
.	11	TRBJ2-7	.	TRBV7-2	CASTYYYEQYF	TGTGCCAGCACCTATTACTACGAGCAGTACTTC
.	9	TRBJ2-7	.	TRBV19	CATHYEQYF	TGTGCCACCCACTACGAGCAGTACTTC
.	16	TRBJ2-5	TRBD1	TRBV7-3	CASRRTGLLHGETQYF	TGTGCCAGCAGACGGACAGGGTTGTTGCATGGAGAGACCCAGTACTTC
.	13	TRBJ2-1	.	TRBV7-2	CASSSPSRDEQFF	TGTGCCAGCAGCTCGCCCTCTCGAGATGAGCAGTTCTTC
.	16	TRBJ1-4	.	TRBV30	CTWSVLGANFNEKLFF	TGTACCTGGAGTGTACTGGGGGCAAACTTTAATGAAAAACTGTTTTTT
.	18	TRBJ2-5	TRBD1	TRBV4-1	CASSPLGWGTGGKETQYF	TGCGCCAGCAGCCCCTTAGGATGGGGGACAGGGGGTAAAGAGACCCAGTACTTC
.	15	TRBJ1-2	.	TRBV13	CASSLGRGGQYGYTF	TGTGCCAGCAGCTTAGGCCGTGGAGGTCAATATGGCTACACCTTC
.	15	TRBJ1-1	TRBD1	TRBV5-1	CASSLATGVDTEAFF	TGCGCCAGCAGCTTGGCCACAGGGGTGGACACTGAAGCTTTCTTT
.	16	TRBJ1-6	.	TRBV4-3	CASSHTDRRPFSPLHF	TGCGCCAGCAGCCATACTGACAGGAGACCTTTTTCACCCCTCCACTTT
.	17	TRBJ2-6	.	TRBV15	CATSTETGSSGANVLTF	TGTGCCACCAGCACAGAGACAGGTTCCTCTGGGGCCAACGTCCTGACTTTC
.	15	TRBJ1-2	TRBD1	TRBV5-6	CASSEFRGPHYGYTF	TGTGCCAGCAGCGAGTTCAGGGGGCCCCACTATGGCTACACCTTC
.	17	TRBJ2-1	TRBD2	TRBV5-1	CASSLVNQRGAGDEQFF	TGCGCCAGCAGCTTGGTCAATCAGCGGGGGGCAGGGGATGAGCAGTTCTTC
.	17	TRBJ1-4	TRBD1	TRBV7-9	CASSFPGQGATNEKLFF	TGTGCCAGCAGCTTCCCGGGACAGGGAGCAACTAATGAAAAACTGTTTTTT
.	9	TRBJ1-1	.	TRBV6-1	CASSARGFF	TGTGCCAGCAGTGCCAGAGGTTTCTTT